This TCR beta chain was recorded in a study of Ad26.COV2.S vaccination and SARS-CoV-2 variants. Some clones are missing from TCRdb's copy, which holds only in-frame ones; the method was immunoSEQ multiplex PCR. The sample carries fewer than 500,000 clones, around 90% recorded once. The trim removed 6 bases at V and 6 bases at J, leaving 6 bases unmatched. This CDR3 has 13 amino acids. Germline V CDR1 and CDR2: LGHNT, FRNRAP. Treatment meaning: over 15 received Ad26.COV2.S at low or high dose, single or two shots; several received placebo; per-sample allocation not given. Samples analyzed were those drawn on day 63 after the first vaccine or placebo injection.

This receptor was taken from a person aged 18-65 years who received the Ad26.COV2.S COVID-19 vaccine or a placebo. The chain has TRBV12-5 and TRBJ2-7; TRBD2 agrees at 9 bases. This specimen consisted of peripheral blood, obtained in a trial of Ad26.COV2.S vaccine versus placebo. In nucleotides, the CDR3 is TGTGCTAGTGGCCTTAGCGGGAGCAGCGAGCAGTACTTC. Translation gives CASGLSGSSEQYF.